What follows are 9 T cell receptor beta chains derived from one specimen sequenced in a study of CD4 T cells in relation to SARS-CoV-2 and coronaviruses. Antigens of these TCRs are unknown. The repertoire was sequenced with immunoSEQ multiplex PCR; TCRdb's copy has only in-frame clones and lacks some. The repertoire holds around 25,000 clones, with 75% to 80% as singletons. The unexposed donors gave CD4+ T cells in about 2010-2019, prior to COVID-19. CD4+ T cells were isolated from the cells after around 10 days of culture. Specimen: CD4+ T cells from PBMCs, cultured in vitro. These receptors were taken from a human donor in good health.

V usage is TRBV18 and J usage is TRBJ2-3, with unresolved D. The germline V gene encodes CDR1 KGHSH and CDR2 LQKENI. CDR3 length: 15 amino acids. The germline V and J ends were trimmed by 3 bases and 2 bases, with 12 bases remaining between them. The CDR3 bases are TGTGCCAGCTCACCCCTCGGGCGGAACACAGATACGCAGTATTTT. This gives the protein CASSPLGRNTDTQYF.

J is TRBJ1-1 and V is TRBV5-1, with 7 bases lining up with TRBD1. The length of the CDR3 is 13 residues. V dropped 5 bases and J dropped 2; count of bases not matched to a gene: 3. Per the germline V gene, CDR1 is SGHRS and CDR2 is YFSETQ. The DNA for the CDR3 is TGCGCCAGCAGGCGGGACAGAAACACTGAAGCTTTCTTT. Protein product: CASRRDRNTEAFF.

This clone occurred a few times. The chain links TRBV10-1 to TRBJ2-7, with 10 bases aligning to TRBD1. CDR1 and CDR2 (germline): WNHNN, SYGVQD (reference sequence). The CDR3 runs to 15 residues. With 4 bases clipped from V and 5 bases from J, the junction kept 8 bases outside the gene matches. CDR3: CASSGGTGVLNEQYF. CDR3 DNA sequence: TGCGCCAGCAGTGGGGGGACAGGGGTGTTAAACGAGCAGTACTTC.

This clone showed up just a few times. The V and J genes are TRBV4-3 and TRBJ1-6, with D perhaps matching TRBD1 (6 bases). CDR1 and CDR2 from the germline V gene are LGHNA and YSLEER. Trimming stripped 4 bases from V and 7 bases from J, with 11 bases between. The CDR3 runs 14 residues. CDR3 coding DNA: TGCGCCAGCAGCCTCCTGGACAGAAATTCACCCCTCCACTTT. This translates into CASSLLDRNSPLHF.

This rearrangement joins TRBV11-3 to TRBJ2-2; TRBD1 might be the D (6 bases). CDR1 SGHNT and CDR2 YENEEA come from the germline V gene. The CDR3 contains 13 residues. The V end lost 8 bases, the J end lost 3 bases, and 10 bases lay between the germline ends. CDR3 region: CASGDIDTGELFF. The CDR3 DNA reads TGTGCCAGCGGGGACATCGACACCGGGGAGCTGTTTTTT.

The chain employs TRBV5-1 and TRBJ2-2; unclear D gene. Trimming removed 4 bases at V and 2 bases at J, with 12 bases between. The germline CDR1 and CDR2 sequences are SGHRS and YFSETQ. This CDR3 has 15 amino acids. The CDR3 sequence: CASSHLGDNTGELFF. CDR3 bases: TGCGCCAGCAGCCATCTGGGTGACAACACCGGGGAGCTGTTTTTT.

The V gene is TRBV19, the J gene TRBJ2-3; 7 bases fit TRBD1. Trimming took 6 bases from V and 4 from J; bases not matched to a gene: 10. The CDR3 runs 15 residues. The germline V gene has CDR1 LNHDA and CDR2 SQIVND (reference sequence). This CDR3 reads CASSKMTGFADTQYF. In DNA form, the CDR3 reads TGTGCCAGTAGCAAGATGACAGGGTTCGCAGATACGCAGTATTTT.

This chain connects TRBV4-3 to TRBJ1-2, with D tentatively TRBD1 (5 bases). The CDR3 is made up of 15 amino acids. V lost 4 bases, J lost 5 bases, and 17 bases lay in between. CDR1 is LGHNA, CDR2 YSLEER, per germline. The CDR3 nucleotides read TGCGCCAGCAGCCCCCGGGGTCAGGAGGGGTATGGCTACACCTTC. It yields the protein CASSPRGQEGYGYTF.

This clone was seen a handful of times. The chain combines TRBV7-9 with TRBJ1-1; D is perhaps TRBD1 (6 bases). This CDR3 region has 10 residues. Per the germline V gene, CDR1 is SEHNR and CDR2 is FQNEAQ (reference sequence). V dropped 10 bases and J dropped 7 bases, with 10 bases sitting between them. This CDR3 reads CAIGGIEAFF. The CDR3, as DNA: TGTGCCATTGGGGGCATTGAAGCTTTCTTT.